This TCR beta chain derives from a study of T cell repertoires in cytomegalovirus infection. Study-level information: Public TCR beta signatures were indicative of both CMV infection and a matching HLA type.

Study results and limitations: CMV carriers with the relevant HLA were identified by cumulative public TCR beta family frequency.

CDR3 length equals 15 residues. Trimming pared 2 bases from V and 3 bases from J, leaving 13 bases between. Germline V lookup: CDR1 SGHTA, CDR2 FQGNSA. Each CDR3 protein is one row after TCRdb ran MiXCR on the reads. In the table there are almost 300,000 distinct CDR3 sequences, about 9.1% of which are singletons. In its sample, this clonotype was seen many times. Its cognate antigen is unknown. Sequencing was carried out using PBMCs. This TCR derives from a human donor in good health (CMV status not recorded). Some clones in this sample may be carry-over from other donors' samples. The chain carries TRBV7-2 and TRBJ2-5; the D gene is possibly TRBD2 (5 bases). The CDR3 nucleotides read TGTGCCAGCAGCTTATTTTCTAGGACTGAAGAGACCCAGTACTTC. It is translated as CASSLFSRTEETQYF.